Listed below are T cell receptor beta chains from one sample, sequenced in a study of shared clonotypes between healthy human individuals. Sequencing was performed with immunoSEQ multiplex PCR; in TCRdb, only in-frame clones are kept and a portion is missing. Of some 470,000 clones listed, less than 80% are singletons. Sequencing used PBMCs. The origin of the receptors is a woman between 40 and 55 years old in good health. Some clones in this sample may be carry-over from other donors' samples. Both conserved end residues are part of each CDR3. Each record gives: J gene, V gene, D gene, CDR3 protein. D genes are given only for firm matches.

j_gene: TRBJ1-1
v_gene: TRBV30
d_gene: NA
CDR3aa: CAWRLGSSGFTEAFF

j_gene: TRBJ2-7
v_gene: TRBV5-4
d_gene: NA
CDR3aa: CASSLGLAEAYEQYF

j_gene: TRBJ2-2
v_gene: TRBV13
d_gene: TRBD1
CDR3aa: CASSTGTGWVTGELFF

j_gene: TRBJ2-1
v_gene: TRBV15
d_gene: NA
CDR3aa: CATSIQATEQFF

j_gene: TRBJ2-3
v_gene: TRBV5-1
d_gene: TRBD1
CDR3aa: CASSLGGQGTGDTQYF

j_gene: TRBJ1-5
v_gene: TRBV18
d_gene: TRBD1
CDR3aa: CASSGQGGNQPQHF

j_gene: TRBJ2-1
v_gene: TRBV28
d_gene: NA
CDR3aa: CASSSPGLGQYNEQFF

j_gene: TRBJ2-7
v_gene: TRBV19
d_gene: TRBD2
CDR3aa: CASSSQAGGYEQYF

j_gene: TRBJ2-7
v_gene: TRBV19
d_gene: NA
CDR3aa: CASPIGGSGCDEQYF

j_gene: TRBJ2-7
v_gene: TRBV27
d_gene: TRBD2
CDR3aa: CASSRLAGVSYEQYF

j_gene: TRBJ1-1
v_gene: TRBV5-1
d_gene: NA
CDR3aa: CASSLGLGVGGTEAFF

j_gene: TRBJ2-3
v_gene: TRBV7-2
d_gene: TRBD2
CDR3aa: CASSLDASGSGTDTQYF

j_gene: TRBJ2-5
v_gene: TRBV11-2
d_gene: TRBD2
CDR3aa: CASSLGSGRETQYF

j_gene: TRBJ2-1
v_gene: TRBV11-2
d_gene: NA
CDR3aa: CASGRGQILGGEQFF

j_gene: TRBJ2-2
v_gene: TRBV7-2
d_gene: TRBD2
CDR3aa: CASSLTSGSSRELFF

j_gene: TRBJ2-7
v_gene: TRBV11-2
d_gene: NA
CDR3aa: CASSLGPSYEQYF

j_gene: TRBJ1-1
v_gene: TRBV19
d_gene: NA
CDR3aa: CASSVRESLNTEAFF

j_gene: TRBJ2-3
v_gene: TRBV29-1
d_gene: NA
CDR3aa: CSVEKGDTQYF

j_gene: TRBJ1-2
v_gene: TRBV7-2
d_gene: NA
CDR3aa: CASVQGLQANYGYTF

j_gene: TRBJ2-5
v_gene: TRBV7-3
d_gene: TRBD2
CDR3aa: CASSLGLAGGETQYF

j_gene: TRBJ1-5
v_gene: TRBV4-2
d_gene: NA
CDR3aa: CASGQDRALPQHF

j_gene: TRBJ2-1
v_gene: TRBV28
d_gene: TRBD1
CDR3aa: CASSQPGQVYNEQFF

j_gene: TRBJ2-6
v_gene: TRBV19
d_gene: TRBD1
CDR3aa: CASGGQGNSGANVLTF

j_gene: TRBJ1-2
v_gene: TRBV19
d_gene: NA
CDR3aa: CASSEGLIGSYTF

j_gene: TRBJ2-7
v_gene: TRBV5-4
d_gene: TRBD2
CDR3aa: CASSLGLAGVNYEQYF

j_gene: TRBJ2-2
v_gene: TRBV7-3
d_gene: TRBD1
CDR3aa: CASSSNRQGNTGELFF

j_gene: TRBJ2-2
v_gene: TRBV5-4
d_gene: TRBD1
CDR3aa: CASTSSPGQTNTGELFF

j_gene: TRBJ2-5
v_gene: TRBV2
d_gene: TRBD2
CDR3aa: CASSAGSGNQETQYF

j_gene: TRBJ1-2
v_gene: TRBV9
d_gene: NA
CDR3aa: CASSVGGGTPNYGYTF

j_gene: TRBJ2-2
v_gene: TRBV7-2
d_gene: NA
CDR3aa: CASSSQGWAVNTGELFF

j_gene: TRBJ2-7
v_gene: TRBV27
d_gene: NA
CDR3aa: CASKSFSWDQDEQYF

j_gene: TRBJ1-4
v_gene: TRBV7-8
d_gene: NA
CDR3aa: CASSLGLNLNEKLFF